One T cell receptor beta chain is described in this entry. Its antigen is still unknown. This sample is drawn from a study of shared clonotypes between healthy human individuals. The CDR3 sequence is 13 residues long. V lost 8 bases, J lost 3 bases, and 10 bases lay in between. From germline, CDR1 is SEHNR and CDR2 FQNEAQ (reference sequence). Regarding the study as a whole: Having only a few donors restricted how much genetic and exposure-history diversity was captured. Between a few donors, naive CD4 clonotypes were shared at a level of about 5%.

The protocol was immunoSEQ multiplex PCR, while the TCRdb copy is restricted to in-frame clones and leaves out a portion. Of more than 550,000 clones in the sample, about 92% were seen once. CD45RO-negative, CCR7-selected cells formed the naive CD8 fraction, which excluded terminally differentiated effector memory CD45RA+ cells. This chain joins TRBV7-9 and TRBJ2-2, with D perhaps matching TRBD2 (5 bases). This sequence originates from a man aged 25 to 40 in good health. Source material: naive CD8+ T cells sorted from blood. In nucleotides, the CDR3 is TGTGCCAGCGGAGGCCCCCACACCGGGGAGCTGTTTTTT. This translates into CASGGPHTGELFF. The variable domain in full, with the rest retrieved from reference TRBV7-9 and TRBJ2-2, is DTGVSQNPRHKITKRGQNVTFRCDPISEHNRLYWYRQTLGQGPEFLTYFQNEAQLEKSRLLSDRFSAERPKGSFSTLEIQRTEQGDSAMYLCASGGPHTGELFFGEGSRLTVL.